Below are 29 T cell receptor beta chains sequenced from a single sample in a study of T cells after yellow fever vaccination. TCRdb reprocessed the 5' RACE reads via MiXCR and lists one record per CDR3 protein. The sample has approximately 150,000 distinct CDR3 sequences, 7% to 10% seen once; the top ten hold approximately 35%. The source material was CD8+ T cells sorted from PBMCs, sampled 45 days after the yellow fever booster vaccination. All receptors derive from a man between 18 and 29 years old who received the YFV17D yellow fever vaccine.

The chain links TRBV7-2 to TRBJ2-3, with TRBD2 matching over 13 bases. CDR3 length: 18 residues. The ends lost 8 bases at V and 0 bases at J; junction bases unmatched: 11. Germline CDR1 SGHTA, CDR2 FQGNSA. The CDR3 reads CASQPLAGGLGSTDTQYF. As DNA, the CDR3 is TGTGCCAGCCAACCACTAGCGGGGGGGTTGGGGAGCACAGATACGCAGTATTTT.

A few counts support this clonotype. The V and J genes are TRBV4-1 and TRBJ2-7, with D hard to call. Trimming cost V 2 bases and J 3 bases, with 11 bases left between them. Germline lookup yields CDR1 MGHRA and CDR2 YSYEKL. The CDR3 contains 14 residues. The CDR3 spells CASSQYGSLYEQYF. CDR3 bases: TGCGCCAGCAGCCAATACGGGTCCCTCTACGAGCAGTACTTC.

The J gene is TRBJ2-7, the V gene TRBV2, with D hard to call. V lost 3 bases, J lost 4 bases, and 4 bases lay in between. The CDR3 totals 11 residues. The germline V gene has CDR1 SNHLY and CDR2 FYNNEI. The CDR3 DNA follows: TGTGCCAGCAGTGAGACGTACGAGCAGTACGTC. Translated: CASSETYEQYV.

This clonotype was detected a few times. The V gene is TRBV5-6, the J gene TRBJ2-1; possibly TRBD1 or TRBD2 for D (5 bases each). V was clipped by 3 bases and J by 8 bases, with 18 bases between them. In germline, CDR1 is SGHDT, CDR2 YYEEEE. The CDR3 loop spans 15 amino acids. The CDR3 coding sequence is TGTGCCAGCAGCTGGGATGGGGCGGCGGGCGATGAGCAGTTCTTC. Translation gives CASSWDGAAGDEQFF.

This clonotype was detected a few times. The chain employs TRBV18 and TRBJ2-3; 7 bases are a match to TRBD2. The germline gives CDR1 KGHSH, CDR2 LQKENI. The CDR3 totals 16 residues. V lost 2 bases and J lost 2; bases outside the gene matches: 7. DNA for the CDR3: TGTGCCAGCTCACCAAGGTCTAGCGGACACACAGATACGCAGTATTTT. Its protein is CASSPRSSGHTDTQYF.

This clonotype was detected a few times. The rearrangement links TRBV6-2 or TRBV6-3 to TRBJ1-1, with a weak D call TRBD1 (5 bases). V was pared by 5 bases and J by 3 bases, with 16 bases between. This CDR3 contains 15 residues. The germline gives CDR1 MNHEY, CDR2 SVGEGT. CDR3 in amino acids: CASSPLDRGHTEAFF. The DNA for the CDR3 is TGTGCCAGCAGTCCCCTCGATCGGGGACACACTGAAGCTTTCTTT.

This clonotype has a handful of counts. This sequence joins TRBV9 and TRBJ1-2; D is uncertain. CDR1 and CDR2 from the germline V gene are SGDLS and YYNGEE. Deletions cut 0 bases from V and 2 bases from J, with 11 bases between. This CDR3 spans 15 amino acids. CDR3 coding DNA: TGTGCCAGCAGCGTAGGCGGGCCCGTGAACTATGGCTACACCTTC. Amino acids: CASSVGGPVNYGYTF.

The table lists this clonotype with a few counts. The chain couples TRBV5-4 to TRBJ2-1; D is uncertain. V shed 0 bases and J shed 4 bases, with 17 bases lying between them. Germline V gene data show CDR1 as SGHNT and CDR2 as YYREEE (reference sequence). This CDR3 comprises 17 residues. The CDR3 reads CASSLETLRPTYNEQFF. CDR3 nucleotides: TGTGCCAGCAGCTTGGAGACTCTCAGACCCACGTACAATGAGCAGTTCTTC. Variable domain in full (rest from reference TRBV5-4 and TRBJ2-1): ETGVTQSPTHLIKTRGQQVTLRCSSQSGHNTVSWYQQALGQGPQFIFQYYREEENGRGNFPPRFSGLQFPNYSSELNVNALELDDSALYLCASSLETLRPTYNEQFFGPGTRLTVL.

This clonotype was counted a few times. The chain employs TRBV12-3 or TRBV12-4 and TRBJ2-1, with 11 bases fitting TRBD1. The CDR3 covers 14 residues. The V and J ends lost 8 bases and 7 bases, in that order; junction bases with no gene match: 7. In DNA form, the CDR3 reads TGTGCCAGCGGACAGGGGGCCCTTGGGAATGAGCAGTTCTTC. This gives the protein CASGQGALGNEQFF.

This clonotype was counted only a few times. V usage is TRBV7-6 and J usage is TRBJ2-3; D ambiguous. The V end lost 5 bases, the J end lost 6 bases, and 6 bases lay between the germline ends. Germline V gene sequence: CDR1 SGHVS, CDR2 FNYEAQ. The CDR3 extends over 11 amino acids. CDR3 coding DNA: TGTGCCAGCAGCCAGCTGGATACGCAGTATTTT. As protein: CASSQLDTQYF.

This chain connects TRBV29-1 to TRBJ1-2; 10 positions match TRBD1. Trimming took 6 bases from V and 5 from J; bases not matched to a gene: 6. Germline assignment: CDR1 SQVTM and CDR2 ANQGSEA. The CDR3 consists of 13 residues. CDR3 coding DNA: TGCAGCGTCAAAGACAGGGGGCAATATGGCTACACCTTC. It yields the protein CSVKDRGQYGYTF. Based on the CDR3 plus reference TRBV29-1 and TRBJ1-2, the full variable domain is SAVISQKPSRDICQRGTSLTIQCQVDSQVTMMFWYRQQPGQSLTLIATANQGSEATYESGFVIDKFPISRPNLTFSTLTVSNMSPEDSSIYLCSVKDRGQYGYTFGSGTRLTVV.

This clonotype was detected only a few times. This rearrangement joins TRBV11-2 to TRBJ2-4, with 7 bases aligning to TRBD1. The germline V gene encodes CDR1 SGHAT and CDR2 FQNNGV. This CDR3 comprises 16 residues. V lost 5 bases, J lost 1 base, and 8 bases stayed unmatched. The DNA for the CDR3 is TGTGCCAGCAGCGCCAGGGGGATAGACGCCAAAAACATTCAGTACTTC. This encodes CASSARGIDAKNIQYF.

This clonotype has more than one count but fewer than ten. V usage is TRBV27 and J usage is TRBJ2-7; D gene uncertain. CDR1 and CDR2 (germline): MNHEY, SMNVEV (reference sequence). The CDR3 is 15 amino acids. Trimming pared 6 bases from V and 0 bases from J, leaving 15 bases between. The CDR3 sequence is CASSRYGRYSYEQYV. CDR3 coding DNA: TGTGCCAGCAGCCGATATGGTCGGTACTCCTACGAGCAGTACGTC.

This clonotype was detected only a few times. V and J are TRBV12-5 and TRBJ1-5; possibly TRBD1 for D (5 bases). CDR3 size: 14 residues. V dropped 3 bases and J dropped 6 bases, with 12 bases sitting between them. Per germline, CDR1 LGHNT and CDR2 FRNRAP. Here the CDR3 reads CASGFPGRAQPQHF. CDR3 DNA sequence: TGTGCTAGTGGTTTCCCAGGGCGGGCTCAGCCCCAGCATTTT.

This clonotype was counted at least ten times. Written as DNA, the CDR3 is TGCGCCAGCAGTCATAGGGGGACCGGGGAGCTGTTTTTT. This encodes CASSHRGTGELFF. J is TRBJ2-2 and V is TRBV23-1, with D perhaps TRBD1 (6 bases). TRBV23-1 is assigned to the ORF class and has an uncertain function. The CDR3 has 13 residues. V gave up 3 bases and J gave up 5 bases, with 7 bases separating them.

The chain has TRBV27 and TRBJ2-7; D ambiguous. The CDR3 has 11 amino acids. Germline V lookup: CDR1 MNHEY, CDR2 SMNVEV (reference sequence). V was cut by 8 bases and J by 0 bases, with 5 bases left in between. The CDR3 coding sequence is TGTGCCAGCCAAAGCTCCTACGAGCAGTACTTC. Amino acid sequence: CASQSSYEQYF.

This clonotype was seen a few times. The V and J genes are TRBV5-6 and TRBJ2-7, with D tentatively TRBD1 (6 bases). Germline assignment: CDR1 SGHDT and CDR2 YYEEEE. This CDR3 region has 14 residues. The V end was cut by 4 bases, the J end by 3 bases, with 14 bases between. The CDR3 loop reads CASSPGQTYYEQYF. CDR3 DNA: TGTGCCAGCAGCCCCGGACAGACATACTACGAGCAGTACTTC. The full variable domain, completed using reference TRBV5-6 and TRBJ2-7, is DAGVTQSPTHLIKTRGQQVTLRCSPKSGHDTVSWYQQALGQGPQFIFQYYEEEERQRGNFPDRFSGHQFPNYSSELNVNALLLGDSALYLCASSPGQTYYEQYFGPGTRLTVT.

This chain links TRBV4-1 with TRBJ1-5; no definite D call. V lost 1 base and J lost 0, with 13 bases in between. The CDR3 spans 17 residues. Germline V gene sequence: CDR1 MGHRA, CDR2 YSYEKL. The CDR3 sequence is CASSQGLKGPSNQPQHF. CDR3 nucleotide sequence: TGCGCCAGCAGCCAAGGTCTGAAGGGTCCTAGCAATCAGCCCCAGCATTTT.

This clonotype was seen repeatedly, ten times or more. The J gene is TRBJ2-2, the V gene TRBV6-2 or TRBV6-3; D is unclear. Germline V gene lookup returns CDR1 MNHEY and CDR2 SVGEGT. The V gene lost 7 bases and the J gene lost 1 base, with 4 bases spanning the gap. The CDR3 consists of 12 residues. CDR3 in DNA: TGTGCCAGCATGAGGAACACCGGGGAGCTGTTTTTT. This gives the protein CASMRNTGELFF.

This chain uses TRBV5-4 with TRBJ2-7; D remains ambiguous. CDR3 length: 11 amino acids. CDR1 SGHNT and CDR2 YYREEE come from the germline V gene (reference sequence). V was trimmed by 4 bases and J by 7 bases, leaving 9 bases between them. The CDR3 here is CASSPFGEQYV. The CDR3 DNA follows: TGTGCCAGCAGCCCCTTTGGGGAGCAGTACGTC.

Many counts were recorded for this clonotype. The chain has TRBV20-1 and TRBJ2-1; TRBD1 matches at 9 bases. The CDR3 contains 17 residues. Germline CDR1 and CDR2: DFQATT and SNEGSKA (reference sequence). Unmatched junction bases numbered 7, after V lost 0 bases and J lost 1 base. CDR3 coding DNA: TGCAGTGCTAGAGATCGGGACAGGGCCAGTTCCTACAATGAGCAGTTCTTC. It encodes CSARDRDRASSYNEQFF.

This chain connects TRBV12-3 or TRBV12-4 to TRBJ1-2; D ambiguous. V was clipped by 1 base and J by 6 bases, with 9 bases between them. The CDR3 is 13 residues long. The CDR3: CASSLVGRHGYTF. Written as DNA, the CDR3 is TGTGCCAGCAGTTTAGTAGGACGACATGGCTACACCTTC.

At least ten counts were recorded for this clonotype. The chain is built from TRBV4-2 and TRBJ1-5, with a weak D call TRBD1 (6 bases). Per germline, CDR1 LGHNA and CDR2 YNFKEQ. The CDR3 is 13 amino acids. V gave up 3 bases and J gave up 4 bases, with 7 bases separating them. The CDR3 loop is CASSQRGNQPQHF. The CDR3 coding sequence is TGTGCCAGCAGCCAGAGGGGGAATCAGCCCCAGCATTTT.

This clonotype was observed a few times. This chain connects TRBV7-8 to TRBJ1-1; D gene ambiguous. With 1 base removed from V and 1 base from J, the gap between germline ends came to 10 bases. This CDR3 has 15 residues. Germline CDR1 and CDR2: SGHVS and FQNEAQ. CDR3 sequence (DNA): TGTGCCAGCAGCTTAGAGGTCTGGACGAACACTGAAGCTTTCTTT. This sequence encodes CASSLEVWTNTEAFF. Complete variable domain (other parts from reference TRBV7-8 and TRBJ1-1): GAGVSQSPRYKVAKRGQDVALRCDPISGHVSLFWYQQALGQGPEFLTYFQNEAQLDKSGLPSDRFFAERPEGSVSTLKIQRTQQEDSAVYLCASSLEVWTNTEAFFGQGTRLTVV.

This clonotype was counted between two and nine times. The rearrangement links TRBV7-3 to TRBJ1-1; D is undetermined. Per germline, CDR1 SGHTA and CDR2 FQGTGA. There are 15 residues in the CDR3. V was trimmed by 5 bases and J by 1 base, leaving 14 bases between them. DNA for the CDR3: TGTGCCAGCAGCCACCCAACGGACGGGAACACTGAAGCTTTCTTT. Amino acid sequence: CASSHPTDGNTEAFF. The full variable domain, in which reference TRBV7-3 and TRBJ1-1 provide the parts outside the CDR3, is GAGVSQTPSNKVTEKGKYVELRCDPISGHTALYWYRQSLGQGPEFLIYFQGTGAADDSGLPNDRFFAVRPEGSVSTLKIQRTERGDSAVYLCASSHPTDGNTEAFFGQGTRLTVV.

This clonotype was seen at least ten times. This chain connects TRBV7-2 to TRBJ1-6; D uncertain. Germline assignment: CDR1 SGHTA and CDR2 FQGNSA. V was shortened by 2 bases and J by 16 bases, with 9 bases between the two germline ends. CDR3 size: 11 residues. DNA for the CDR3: TGTGCCAGCAGCTTATTGCAGGTACTCCACTTT. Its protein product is CASSLLQVLHF. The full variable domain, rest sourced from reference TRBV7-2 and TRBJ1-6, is GAGVSQSPSNKVTEKGKDVELRCDPISGHTALYWYRQSLGQGLEFLIYFQGNSAPDKSGLPSDRFSAERTGGSVSTLTIQRTQQEDSAVYLCASSLLQVLHFGNGTRLTVT.

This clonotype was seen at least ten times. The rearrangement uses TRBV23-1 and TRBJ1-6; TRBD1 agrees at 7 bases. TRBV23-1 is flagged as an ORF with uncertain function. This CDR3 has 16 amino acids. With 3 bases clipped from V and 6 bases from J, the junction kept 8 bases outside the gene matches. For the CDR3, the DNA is TGCGCCAGCAGTCAGGCGGGACAGCAGGTTAATTCACCCCTCCACTTT. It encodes CASSQAGQQVNSPLHF.

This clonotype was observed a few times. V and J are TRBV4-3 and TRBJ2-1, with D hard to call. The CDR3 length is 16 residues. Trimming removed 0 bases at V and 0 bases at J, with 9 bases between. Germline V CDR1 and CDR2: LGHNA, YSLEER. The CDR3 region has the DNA TGCGCCAGCAGCCAAGAAACAGACCTCTCCTACAATGAGCAGTTCTTC. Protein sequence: CASSQETDLSYNEQFF.

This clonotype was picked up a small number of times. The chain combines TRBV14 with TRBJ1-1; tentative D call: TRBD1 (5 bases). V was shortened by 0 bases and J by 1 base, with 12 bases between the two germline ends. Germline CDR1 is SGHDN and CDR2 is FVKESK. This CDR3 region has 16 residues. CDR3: CASSQELGPGNTEAFF. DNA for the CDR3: TGTGCCAGCAGCCAAGAGTTGGGGCCGGGGAACACTGAAGCTTTCTTT.